These T cell receptor beta chains were read from a single sample in a study of T cell responses to AZD1222 COVID-19 vaccine. This table comes from immunoSEQ multiplex PCR, and its TCRdb copy is limited to in-frame clones, with some not included. Here the sample spans around 200,000 clones, approximately 93% being singletons. This sample comprised peripheral blood, obtained on day 0 of AZD1222 vaccination. The receptors come from an adult in good health. The CDR3 runs from the conserved cysteine through the conserved F or W. Each record gives: D gene, V gene, CDR3 protein. A D gene is named only where the DNA matches it firmly.

. | TRBV6-1 | CASREYSFANTGELFF
. | TRBV6-2/TRBV6-3 | CASSSRRANQPQHF
. | TRBV7-9 | CASSVIPGSNPYNEQFF
. | TRBV6-5 | CASSYEGTQYF
. | TRBV11-2 | CASSLELASGYTF
. | TRBV6-6 | CASSTTYEQYF
. | TRBV6-5 | CASNGGFQRTQYF
TRBD1 | TRBV5-6 | CASSPGTVYGYTF
. | TRBV5-4 | CASREDLRGNYGYTF
. | TRBV6-5 | CASSHGTMNTEAFF
. | TRBV5-1 | CASSLVSAYSYNEQFF
TRBD1 | TRBV6-1 | CASSEDGQENTEAFF
TRBD1 | TRBV5-6 | CASSQGQPYNEQFF
. | TRBV29-1 | CSVEGASTNYGYTF
. | TRBV6-2/TRBV6-3 | CASSYSRETQYF
. | TRBV6-2/TRBV6-3 | CASSYDGAQYGGYTF
. | TRBV5-4 | CASRTGLPVANEQFF
. | TRBV18 | CASSPWAASSYNEQFF
. | TRBV6-5 | CASTNWGRAEAFF
. | TRBV19 | CASSQTVNQPQHF
. | TRBV18 | CASSRVSEVVNYGYTF
. | TRBV30 | CAWTGMEGTGYTF
. | TRBV19 | CASSNQGAYEQYF
. | TRBV28 | CAVQGGSSTDTQYF
. | TRBV2 | CASSDTEAFF
. | TRBV7-9 | CASSSAVSTDTQYF
. | TRBV18 | CASSQIISKGDGYTF
. | TRBV13 | CASSSRYFSGANVLTF
. | TRBV11-3 | CASSLDPHGALHF
TRBD2 | TRBV11-3 | CASSQGLAGGLVGEQFF
. | TRBV28 | CASSPRQVGLLEQYF
. | TRBV14 | CASSRRRSDGYTF
. | TRBV6-5 | CASSHRDSTYEQYF
. | TRBV30 | CAWRGRRLTNTGELFF
. | TRBV20-1 | CSARGVETQYF
TRBD1 | TRBV5-1 | CASSLQGADGYTF
. | TRBV30 | CAWTNQGVGELFF
. | TRBV7-9 | CASSGGEKLFF
TRBD1 | TRBV3-1/TRBV3-2 | CASSPRDSPARGYGYTF
TRBD1 | TRBV19 | CASSWGTGRTGELFF
TRBD1 | TRBV7-9 | CASSRTGQMQETQYF
. | TRBV7-9 | CASSLGLGGYTF
. | TRBV2 | CASSEQLPNTEAFF
. | TRBV3-1/TRBV3-2 | CASSQEIPWGTEAFF
TRBD1 | TRBV13 | CASSSPGTVSYNEQFF
. | TRBV11-2 | CASSSSQETQYF
. | TRBV4-1 | CASSQDRGSYGYTF
TRBD1 | TRBV19 | CASSTRQGVSNSPLHF
. | TRBV11-3 | CASSPQGYNEQFF
. | TRBV5-1 | CASSRLTHYEQYF
TRBD2 | TRBV7-6 | CASSHDARLAVVQETQYF
. | TRBV7-6 | CASSLQQGTHEQYF
. | TRBV28 | CASNDDSRQAFF
. | TRBV27 | CASSPRLAGAIGYTF